This TCR beta chain was found in a study of blood T cell repertoires in COVID-19. Looking at the study overall: COVID-19 samples from acute and convalescent phases originated in the United States, Italy and Spain. From T cells, B-cell-depleted T cells, or PBMCs came the material, which was cDNA or gDNA.

This CDR3 comprises 14 residues. The germline V and J ends were trimmed by 7 bases and 2 bases, with 17 bases remaining between them. From germline, CDR1 is SQVTM and CDR2 ANQGSEA. Methods used by the authors: Estimation of nucleated cell counts relied on the amplification of reference gene primers. Generated by immunoSEQ multiplex PCR, the TCRdb table keeps only in-frame clones and is missing some. The DNA gave D and trimming, while V, J and clone size come from that table. The sample records just under 65,000 clones, around four fifths being singletons. The sequence was collected from a human donor in a cohort sampled during active COVID-19. V and J are TRBV29-1 and TRBJ1-2; tentative D call: TRBD1 (6 bases). The sequenced material came from peripheral blood. The CDR3 sequence: CSAPLYRGNYGYTF. The CDR3 nucleotides are TGCAGCGCCCCCCTATATAGGGGGAACTATGGCTACACCTTC.